Presented here are 16 T cell receptor beta chains from one specimen sequenced in a study of T cells in Graves' hyperthyroidism and ophthalmopathy. TCR beta CDR3 regions were amplified from RNA transcripts. In the first-round RT-PCR of the TCR CDR3, the HTBI primer set was used. TCRdb analysed the multiplex PCR reads with MiXCR anew, one entry per CDR3 protein. The sample lists around 60,000 distinct CDR3 sequences, roughly 50% seen once, with over 10% in the top ten. Material for sequencing was blood. Receptors were obtained from a woman aged 30 to 39 with Graves' ophthalmopathy.

The V gene is TRBV27, the J gene TRBJ1-2; D call uncertain. V shed 3 bases and J shed 0 bases, with 8 bases lying between them. Per germline, CDR1 MNHEY and CDR2 SMNVEV (reference sequence). The CDR3 is 14 amino acids. The CDR3 nucleotides are TGTGCCAGCAGTTTTAATCCGACTAACTATGGCTACACCTTC. It codes for CASSFNPTNYGYTF.

This clonotype was observed many times. This chain links TRBV6-6 with TRBJ2-7; 7 bases are shared with TRBD1. Germline CDR1 is MNHNY and CDR2 is SVGAGI (reference sequence). The CDR3 spans 15 residues. Trimming cost V 0 bases and J 3 bases; bases outside gene matches: 5. The CDR3 sequence: CASSYSKGAFYEQYF. The DNA of the CDR3 is TGTGCCAGCAGTTACTCAAAGGGGGCCTTCTACGAGCAGTACTTC.

The chain joins TRBV6-1 to TRBJ2-4, with 11 bases aligning to TRBD1. After removal of 2 bases from V and 7 bases from J, the junction contained 10 bases not matched to a gene. This CDR3 has 17 amino acids. Germline assignment: CDR1 MNHNS and CDR2 SASEGT. This chain's CDR3 is CASSENIGQGALNIQYF. CDR3 coding DNA: TGTGCCAGCAGTGAAAATATTGGACAGGGGGCTCTTAACATTCAGTACTTC.

In this sample, this clonotype turned up many times. V and J are TRBV16 and TRBJ2-1; D may match TRBD1 or TRBD2 (5 bases each). Germline assignment: CDR1 KGHSY and CDR2 FQNENV. The CDR3 totals 13 residues. The V end was cut by 0 bases, the J end by 9 bases, with 9 bases between. CDR3: CASSQSSGTEQFF. In DNA form, the CDR3 reads TGTGCCAGCAGCCAATCGTCCGGGACTGAGCAGTTCTTC.

On this clonotype itself: Here the CDR3 omits its conserved ending phenylalanine or tryptophan, so a read error is the likely source. The chain recombines TRBV29-1 with TRBJ1-1; D not resolved. The CDR3 is made up of 15 amino acids. V lost 5 bases, J lost 7 bases, and 23 bases lay in between. Looked up from germline, CDR1 is SQVTM and CDR2 is ANQGSEA. CDR3 bases: TGCAGCGTTCTCTCTCGGCGAACGGGCAAAGGTGAAGCTTTCTCT. Its protein is CSVLSRRTGKGEAFS.

This clonotype was seen a handful of times. This chain connects TRBV24-1 to TRBJ1-6; D gene unclear. The CDR3 runs 13 residues. Germline CDR1 reads KGHDR; CDR2 reads SFDVKD. V shed 5 bases and J shed 10 bases, with 11 bases lying between them. The CDR3 spells CATSAGGGSPLHF. Written as DNA, the CDR3 is TGTGCCACCAGTGCAGGCGGCGGGTCACCCCTCCACTTT.

In the case of this clonotype: A read error is possible here, since a much larger clone lies one base away. This likely comes from a read error, as the CDR3 has no conserved phenylalanine or tryptophan at its end. This chain connects TRBV3-1 to TRBJ1-1; no reliable D call. This CDR3 contains 12 residues. The V end was cut by 2 bases, the J end by 4 bases, with 5 bases between. Germline V gene sequence: CDR1 LGHDT, CDR2 YNNKEL (reference sequence). CDR3 DNA sequence: TGTGCCAGCAGCCAATCTAGCACTGAAGCTTTCCTT. Amino acids: CASSQSSTEAFL.

This clonotype was recorded many times. The genes are TRBV6-6 and TRBJ2-1; 8 positions match TRBD2. The V segment lost 5 bases and the J segment 11 bases; nucleotides outside the gene matches: 8. The CDR3 is 13 residues long. Looked up from germline, CDR1 is MNHNY and CDR2 is SVGAGI (reference sequence). The CDR3 is CASSRSGENKQFF. CDR3 nucleotide sequence: TGTGCCAGCAGTCGTAGCGGGGAAAATAAGCAGTTCTTC.

This clonotype was counted many times. The V and J genes are TRBV28 and TRBJ1-2, with unresolved D. This CDR3 has 12 residues. V was pared by 3 bases and J by 8 bases, with 10 bases between. The germline gives CDR1 MDHEN, CDR2 SYDVKM. The CDR3: CASSFGGEGYTF. DNA for the CDR3: TGTGCCAGCAGTTTCGGTGGGGAGGGCTACACCTTC.

This clonotype came up many times. The chain is built from TRBV28 and TRBJ1-2, with a tentative D call TRBD1 (6 bases). Trimming took off 2 bases at V and 4 bases at J, with 11 bases between the two ends. The CDR3 runs 14 residues. Germline V lookup: CDR1 MDHEN, CDR2 SYDVKM. This CDR3 reads CASSLVQGSYGYTF. The CDR3 bases are TGTGCCAGCAGTTTAGTCCAGGGGAGCTATGGCTACACCTTC.

This clonotype has at least ten counts. V is TRBV7-2 and J is TRBJ2-3; D uncertain. V dropped 5 bases and J dropped 2 bases, with 5 bases sitting between them. The germline V gene encodes CDR1 SGHTA and CDR2 FQGNSA. This CDR3 is 12 amino acids long. CDR3 sequence reads: CASSPYTDTQYF. The CDR3 bases are TGTGCCAGCAGCCCCTACACAGATACGCAGTATTTT.

This clonotype showed up many times. V gene TRBV24-1 combines with J gene TRBJ1-4, with no clear D. This CDR3 has 15 amino acids. Germline values: CDR1 KGHDR, CDR2 SFDVKD. V lost 3 bases and J 8 bases, leaving 15 bases between the germline ends. The CDR3 sequence: CATSDALAPNEKLFF. As DNA, the CDR3 is TGTGCCACCAGTGATGCCTTGGCCCCAAACGAAAAACTGTTTTTT.

This clonotype was recorded many times. The chain recombines TRBV7-9 with TRBJ1-2; a weak D match, TRBD1 (5 bases). V was trimmed by 4 bases and J by 5 bases, leaving 20 bases between them. The germline gives CDR1 SEHNR, CDR2 FQNEAQ (reference sequence). The CDR3 is 16 amino acids. The CDR3 loop reads CASSSILVQGSYGYTF. The DNA for the CDR3 is TGTGCCAGCAGCTCTATCTTAGTTCAGGGAAGTTATGGCTACACCTTC.

This clonotype was recorded at least ten times. This chain joins TRBV30 and TRBJ1-5; unclear D gene. Germline CDR1 reads GTSNPN; CDR2 reads SVGIG (reference sequence). The CDR3 totals 12 residues. Trimming took 1 base from V and 1 from J, leaving 2 bases between them. The chain's CDR3 is CAWSDSNQPQHF. In nucleotides, the CDR3 is TGTGCCTGGAGTGACAGCAATCAGCCCCAGCATTTT.

The gene calls are TRBV10-3 and TRBJ1-4, with 9 bases aligning to TRBD1. The CDR3 totals 13 residues. The germline V gene has CDR1 ENHRY and CDR2 SYGVKD. V was clipped by 6 bases and J by 5 bases; unmatched bases: 1. DNA for the CDR3: TGTGCCATCAGGACAGGGGGGAATGAAAAACTGTTTTTT. It yields the protein CAIRTGGNEKLFF.

The rearrangement uses TRBV3-1 and TRBJ2-2; a possible D gene is TRBD2 (7 bases). The CDR3 covers 16 residues. Looked up from germline, CDR1 is LGHDT and CDR2 is YNNKEL (reference sequence). The V gene lost 1 base and the J gene lost 6 bases, with 15 bases spanning the gap. The CDR3: CASSQGGRGSAGELFF. For the CDR3, the DNA is TGTGCCAGCAGCCAAGGGGGGAGGGGGAGCGCCGGGGAGCTGTTTTTT.